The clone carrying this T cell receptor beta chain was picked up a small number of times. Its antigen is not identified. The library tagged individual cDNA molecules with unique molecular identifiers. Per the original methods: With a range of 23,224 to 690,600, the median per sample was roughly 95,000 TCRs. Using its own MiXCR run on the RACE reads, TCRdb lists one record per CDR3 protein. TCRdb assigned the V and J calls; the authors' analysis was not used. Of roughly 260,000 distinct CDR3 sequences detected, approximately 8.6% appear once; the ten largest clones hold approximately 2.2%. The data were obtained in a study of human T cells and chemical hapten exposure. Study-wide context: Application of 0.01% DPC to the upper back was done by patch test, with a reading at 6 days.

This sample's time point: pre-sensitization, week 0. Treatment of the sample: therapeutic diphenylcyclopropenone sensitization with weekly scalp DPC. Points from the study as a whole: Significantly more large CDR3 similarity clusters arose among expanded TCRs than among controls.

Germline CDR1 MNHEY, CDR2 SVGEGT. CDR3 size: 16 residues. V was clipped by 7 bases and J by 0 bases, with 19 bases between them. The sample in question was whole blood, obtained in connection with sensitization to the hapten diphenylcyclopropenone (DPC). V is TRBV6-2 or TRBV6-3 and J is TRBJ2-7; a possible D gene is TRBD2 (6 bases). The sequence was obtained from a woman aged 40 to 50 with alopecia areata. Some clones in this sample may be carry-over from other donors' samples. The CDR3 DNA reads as TGTGCCAGCACCTACTTGGGACTGCTTGTCTCCTACGAGCAGTACTTC. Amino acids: CASTYLGLLVSYEQYF.